This T cell receptor beta chain is from a study of post-analysis software for immune sequencing data. Study results and caveats: The five TRBV segments detected at higher frequency in patients than in controls included TRBV5-6, TRBV5-1 and TRBV20-1. Patients with multiple sclerosis recorded significantly lower normalized Chao1 diversity than controls, the study found.

With regard to this clonotype: Its antigen is currently unknown.

Researchers reported that TCR beta cDNA libraries carried unique molecular identifiers. Each CDR3 protein gets one entry after TCRdb re-called the PCR reads with MiXCR. This sample has about 540,000 distinct CDR3 sequences; roughly 34% occur once, and the top ten carry under 7%. Trimming removed 4 bases from V and 7 bases from J; junction bases left unmatched: 7. The CDR3 extends over 14 amino acids. Germline V gives CDR1 DFQATT, CDR2 SNEGSKA (reference sequence). This chain uses TRBV20-1 with TRBJ2-1, with 10 nucleotides matching TRBD1. The sequence was obtained from a girl aged 2 to 17 with multiple sclerosis. Sequencing input: blood. The CDR3 region is CSAKGQGFWNEQFF. The DNA of the CDR3 is TGCAGTGCTAAGGGACAGGGGTTCTGGAATGAGCAGTTCTTC.